The next 22 T cell receptor beta chains were all read from a single sample in a study of technical replicates of blood from four donors. This table comes from immunoSEQ multiplex PCR, and its TCRdb copy is limited to in-frame clones, with some not included. The sample has 15,000 to 20,000 clones; more than 75% are singletons. Sequenced material: PBMCs. The receptor source for this set is a human donor in good health.

The chain joins TRBV5-8 to TRBJ2-4; the match to TRBD2 covers 7 bases. V shed 0 bases and J 8 bases; nucleotides not matched to a gene: 8. This CDR3 contains 15 residues. Germline values: CDR1 SGHTS, CDR2 YDEGEE. The CDR3 reads CASSLETDRGDIQYF. The DNA for the CDR3 is TGTGCCAGCAGCTTGGAAACGGACCGGGGGGACATTCAGTACTTC.

This chain links TRBV30 with TRBJ1-5, with TRBD1 matching over 9 bases. Germline lookup yields CDR1 GTSNPN and CDR2 SVGIG (reference sequence). There are 14 residues in the CDR3. The V segment lost 2 bases and the J segment 5 bases; nucleotides outside the gene matches: 4. This CDR3 is CAWSFRTGDQPQHF. DNA for the CDR3: TGTGCCTGGAGTTTCCGGACAGGGGATCAGCCCCAGCATTTT.

This rearrangement joins TRBV5-1 to TRBJ2-7; maybe TRBD2 (6 bases). Germline CDR1 is SGHRS and CDR2 is YFSETQ. Trimming took off 2 bases at V and 7 bases at J, with 13 bases between the two ends. The CDR3 extends over 13 amino acids. The CDR3 DNA reads TGCGCCAGCAGCTTCGATGGGCGGGGAGAGCAGTACTTC. Its translation: CASSFDGRGEQYF.

Remarks on this clone: The junction differs from germline at one of its ends, possibly a read error. The rearrangement joins TRBV30 to TRBJ2-1; the D is unclear. Germline CDR1 and CDR2: GTSNPN and SVGIG (reference sequence). The CDR3 has 11 amino acids. The CDR3 DNA is TGTGCCTGGAACTCCTTCAATGAGCAGTTCTTC. The encoded protein is CAWNSFNEQFF.

This chain uses TRBV27 with TRBJ1-2; tentative D call: TRBD1 (6 bases). The germline V gene encodes CDR1 MNHEY and CDR2 SMNVEV (reference sequence). The CDR3 loop spans 14 amino acids. Between the trimmed V and J ends, which lost 3 bases and 5 bases, there was a span of 13 bases. Here the CDR3 DNA reads TGTGCCAGCAGTTTGGGTGGGGGGGCATATGGCTACACCTTC. Translation gives CASSLGGGAYGYTF.

The chain recombines TRBV30 with TRBJ2-4, with TRBD1 identical over 7 bases. The germline gives CDR1 GTSNPN, CDR2 SVGIG (reference sequence). V was pared by 2 bases and J by 6 bases, with 4 bases of the junction left unmatched. This CDR3 is 13 amino acids long. CDR3 DNA: TGTGCCTGGAGTAGTTCAGGGGGAAACATTCAGTACTTC. Its protein is CAWSSSGGNIQYF.

The V and J genes are TRBV5-1 and TRBJ2-1; unclear D gene. Trimming left V 0 bases short and J 0 bases short, with 10 bases between. CDR3 length: 16 amino acids. The germline V gene has CDR1 SGHRS and CDR2 YFSETQ. The CDR3 region is CASSLESGGSYNEQFF. The CDR3 DNA is TGCGCCAGCAGCTTGGAGTCAGGTGGCTCCTACAATGAGCAGTTCTTC. Full variable domain (remainder filled in from reference TRBV5-1 and TRBJ2-1): KAGVTQTPRYLIKTRGQQVTLSCSPISGHRSVSWYQQTPGQGLQFLFEYFSETQRNKGNFPGRFSGRQFSNSRSEMNVSTLELGDSALYLCASSLESGGSYNEQFFGPGTRLTVL.

This chain joins TRBV27 and TRBJ2-4; 7 bases are shared with TRBD2. Germline V gene data show CDR1 as MNHEY and CDR2 as SMNVEV (reference sequence). V dropped 3 bases and J dropped 8; count of bases not matched to a gene: 10. This CDR3 contains 15 residues. This CDR3 is CASSFSPDGRDIQYF. CDR3 in DNA: TGTGCCAGCAGTTTTTCCCCGGATGGGAGGGACATTCAGTACTTC.

About this clone: Other DNA sequences in the sample encode the same CDR3. This chain joins TRBV7-9 and TRBJ1-1; D is ambiguous. The CDR3 loop spans 12 amino acids. Germline CDR1 SEHNR, CDR2 FQNEAQ (reference sequence). Trimming took off 5 bases at V and 4 bases at J, with 8 bases between the two ends. CDR3 protein: CASSPLVTEAFF. Written as DNA, the CDR3 is TGTGCCAGCAGCCCCCTTGTCACTGAAGCTTTCTTT.

The chain joins TRBV5-1 to TRBJ2-7; 12 bases agree with TRBD2. Unmatched junction bases numbered 16, after V lost 1 base and J lost 5 bases. The CDR3 runs 19 residues. Germline values: CDR1 SGHRS, CDR2 YFSETQ. CDR3 sequence: CASSLKSDRRTSGINEQYF. CDR3 DNA sequence: TGCGCCAGCAGCTTGAAGTCCGACCGCCGGACTAGCGGGATCAACGAGCAGTACTTC.

This clone appeared a few times. The chain carries TRBV6-5 and TRBJ2-5, with D possibly matching TRBD1 (6 bases). CDR3 length: 16 residues. The V gene's germline CDR1 is MNHEY and CDR2 SVGAGI. V was shortened by 2 bases and J by 0 bases, with 13 bases between the two germline ends. CDR3 nucleotide sequence: TGTGCCAGCAGTTACGGCGCTGGGACATACCAAGAGACCCAGTACTTC. Its translation: CASSYGAGTYQETQYF.

The genes are TRBV28 and TRBJ2-1; the match to TRBD2 covers 10 bases. The CDR3 is 18 residues long. V lost 0 bases to trimming and J lost 4 bases; unmatched junction nucleotides: 9. Germline V lookup: CDR1 MDHEN, CDR2 SYDVKM. The DNA of the CDR3 is TGTGCCAGCAGTTTATGGGAAGGAGCGGGAGGGGGATACAATGAGCAGTTCTTC. It specifies CASSLWEGAGGGYNEQFF.

This chain links TRBV30 with TRBJ2-7; D possibly corresponds to TRBD2 (5 bases). CDR1 GTSNPN and CDR2 SVGIG come from the germline V gene (reference sequence). The CDR3 has 11 amino acids. Between the trimmed V and J ends, which lost 7 bases and 2 bases, there was a span of 9 bases. CDR3 protein: CASGKTYEQYF. CDR3 DNA sequence: TGTGCCTCGGGGAAAACCTACGAGCAGTACTTC.

The chain recombines TRBV7-2 with TRBJ2-1; 8 nucleotides match TRBD2. The CDR3 spans 15 residues. V was pared by 6 bases and J by 7 bases, with 11 bases of the junction left unmatched. Germline values: CDR1 SGHTA, CDR2 FQGNSA. The CDR3: CASRQAGVSGNEQFF. The CDR3, as DNA: TGTGCCAGCAGACAAGCGGGAGTATCAGGGAATGAGCAGTTCTTC.

This chain uses TRBV7-9 with TRBJ2-7; D perhaps matches TRBD2 (5 bases). Germline V lookup: CDR1 SEHNR, CDR2 FQNEAQ (reference sequence). V lost 3 bases, J lost 6 bases, and 21 bases lay in between. The CDR3 extends over 16 amino acids. In nucleotides, the CDR3 is TGTGCCAGCAGCTTCCGACCTGCGGGTTTATCTGGCGAGCAGTACTTC. Its protein is CASSFRPAGLSGEQYF.

In regard to this clone: Other DNA sequences in this sample translate to the same CDR3. V usage is TRBV6-5 and J usage is TRBJ1-1; 8 positions agree with TRBD1. With 6 bases clipped from V and 1 base from J, the junction kept 4 bases outside the gene matches. The CDR3 spans 14 residues. CDR1 and CDR2 from the germline V gene are MNHEY and SVGAGI. The CDR3 here is CASRTGTGNTEAFF. CDR3 DNA: TGTGCCAGCAGAACCGGGACAGGGAACACTGAAGCTTTCTTT.

V and J are TRBV7-2 and TRBJ1-5; TRBD1 agrees at 7 bases. The germline gives CDR1 SGHTA, CDR2 FQGNSA. The CDR3 contains 16 residues. Losses at the gene ends were 5 bases for V and 2 bases for J; bases not matched to a gene: 9. CDR3 sequence reads: CASSRQGGLGNQPQHF. The CDR3 nucleotides are TGTGCCAGCAGCCGACAGGGAGGTCTGGGCAATCAGCCCCAGCATTTT.

A single count supports this clone. The V call is TRBV6-1, the J call TRBJ2-2, with D unresolved. Germline CDR1 and CDR2: MNHNS and SASEGT. V was trimmed by 2 bases and J by 4 bases, leaving 11 bases between them. The CDR3 has 15 amino acids. CDR3 amino acids: CASSEWQEPTGELFF. The CDR3, as DNA: TGTGCCAGCAGTGAATGGCAGGAACCCACCGGGGAGCTGTTTTTT.

This clone was observed a handful of times. J is TRBJ1-5 and V is TRBV6-1, with a possible D match to TRBD1 (5 bases). Germline V CDR1 and CDR2: MNHNS, SASEGT. The V gene lost 5 bases and the J gene lost 4 bases, with 6 bases spanning the gap. This CDR3 is built from 12 residues. In DNA form, the CDR3 reads TGTGCCAGCAGTTCAGGGAATCAGCCCCAGCATTTT. This translates into CASSSGNQPQHF.

This sequence joins TRBV6-1 and TRBJ2-6, with TRBD1 as a possible D gene (6 bases). This CDR3 contains 19 residues. Germline V CDR1 and CDR2: MNHNS, SASEGT. Trimming cost V 3 bases and J 0 bases, with 18 bases left between them. DNA of the CDR3: TGTGCCAGCAGTGACGGTGGGGGCCCGGTTCTCTCTGGGGCCAACGTCCTGACTTTC. This sequence encodes CASSDGGGPVLSGANVLTF.

This chain uses TRBV7-9 with TRBJ2-1; TRBD2 matches 9 bases. The CDR3 has 16 amino acids. V dropped 5 bases and J dropped 7; count of bases not matched to a gene: 12. The germline V gene has CDR1 SEHNR and CDR2 FQNEAQ (reference sequence). CDR3 in DNA: TGTGCCAGCAGCCCCCCGGGACTAGCCTTCGGGAATGAGCAGTTCTTC. Its protein product is CASSPPGLAFGNEQFF.

The V gene is TRBV19, the J gene TRBJ1-3; 7 bases are a match to TRBD1. There are 19 residues in the CDR3. J gave up 1 base and V 6 bases, and 18 bases lay outside the gene matches. CDR1 is LNHDA and CDR2 is SQIVND in the germline V gene (reference sequence). CDR3 coding DNA: TGTGCCAGTAGGGACGTCTTCATGCGGGGACAGTTTTCTGGAAACACCATATATTTT. As protein: CASRDVFMRGQFSGNTIYF.